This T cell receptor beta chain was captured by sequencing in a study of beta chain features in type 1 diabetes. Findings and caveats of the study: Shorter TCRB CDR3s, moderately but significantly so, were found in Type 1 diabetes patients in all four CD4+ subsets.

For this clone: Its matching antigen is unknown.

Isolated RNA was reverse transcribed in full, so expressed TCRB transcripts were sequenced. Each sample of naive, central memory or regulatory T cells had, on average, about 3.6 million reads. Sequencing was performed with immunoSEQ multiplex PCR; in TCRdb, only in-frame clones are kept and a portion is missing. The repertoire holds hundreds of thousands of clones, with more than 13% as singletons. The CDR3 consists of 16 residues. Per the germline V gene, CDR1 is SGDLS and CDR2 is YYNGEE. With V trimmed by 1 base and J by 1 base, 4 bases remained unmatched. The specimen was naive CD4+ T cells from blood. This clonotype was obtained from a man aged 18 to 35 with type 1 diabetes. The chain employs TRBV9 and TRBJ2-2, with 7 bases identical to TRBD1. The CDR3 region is CASSVLRTGNTGELFF. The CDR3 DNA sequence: TGTGCCAGCAGCGTATTGAGGACAGGGAACACCGGGGAGCTGTTTTTT.